One and the same sample provided the 8 T cell receptor beta chains below, sequenced in a study of radiotherapy plus CTLA-4 blockade in lung cancer. Profiling relied on immunoSEQ multiplex PCR, and the TCRdb table lists in-frame clones only, not all of them. Altogether roughly 86,000 clones are present, about four fifths being singletons, with the ten largest covering roughly 0.82%. This specimen was peripheral blood, taken from a patient treated with radiotherapy plus ipilimumab. The origin of the receptors is a human donor with non-small cell lung cancer who had stable disease on radiotherapy plus ipilimumab.

V and J are TRBV2 and TRBJ2-7, with D uncertain. This CDR3 has 11 amino acids. The germline CDR1 and CDR2 sequences are SNHLY and FYNNEI. The germline V and J ends were trimmed by 8 bases and 2 bases, with 7 bases remaining between them. CDR3 bases: TGTGCCAGCGCCGGAGCCTACGAGCAGTACTTC. Translation gives CASAGAYEQYF. Variable domain in full (rest from reference TRBV2 and TRBJ2-7): EPEVTQTPSHQVTQMGQEVILRCVPISNHLYFYWYRQILGQKVEFLVSFYNNEISEKSEIFDDQFSVERPDGSNFTLKIRSTKLEDSAMYFCASAGAYEQYFGPGTRLTVT.

The chain couples TRBV5-4 to TRBJ2-1; 9 bases match TRBD1. CDR3 length equals 15 residues. V shed 4 bases and J 5 bases; nucleotides not matched to a gene: 7. Germline assignment: CDR1 SGHNT and CDR2 YYREEE (reference sequence). This chain's CDR3 is CASSRDRGSHNEQFF. CDR3 DNA sequence: TGTGCCAGCAGCCGCGACAGGGGGTCGCACAATGAGCAGTTCTTC. The variable domain in full, with the rest retrieved from reference TRBV5-4 and TRBJ2-1, is ETGVTQSPTHLIKTRGQQVTLRCSSQSGHNTVSWYQQALGQGPQFIFQYYREEENGRGNFPPRFSGLQFPNYSSELNVNALELDDSALYLCASSRDRGSHNEQFFGPGTRLTVL.

The CDR3 coding sequence is TGTGCCAGCAGTTTAATAGGCAGCACAGATACGCAGTATTTT. Protein sequence: CASSLIGSTDTQYF. This chain joins TRBV27 and TRBJ2-3; no firm D call. V lost 2 bases and J 0 bases, leaving 6 bases between the germline ends. This CDR3 contains 14 residues. Germline V CDR1 and CDR2: MNHEY, SMNVEV (reference sequence).

V usage is TRBV30 and J usage is TRBJ1-2, with TRBD1 identical over 7 bases. V shed 1 base, J shed 4 bases, and the junction held 12 bases outside the gene matches. CDR1 is GTSNPN, CDR2 SVGIG, per germline (reference sequence). The CDR3 extends over 16 amino acids. The DNA of the CDR3 is TGTGCCTGGAGTGCGAGGTGGACAGGCGAGGGCTATGGCTACACCTTC. Translating gives CAWSARWTGEGYGYTF.

V is TRBV28 and J is TRBJ2-7; D gene ambiguous. The ends were cut back, 3 bases at V and 10 bases at J, with 19 bases in the middle. Per germline, CDR1 MDHEN and CDR2 SYDVKM. The CDR3 covers 14 residues. Here the CDR3 reads CASSLNPWRTDQYF. For the CDR3, the DNA is TGTGCCAGCAGTTTGAATCCCTGGCGGACGGACCAGTACTTC.

The chain carries TRBV5-4 and TRBJ1-1; TRBD1 matches at 7 bases. Germline lookup yields CDR1 SGHNT and CDR2 YYREEE (reference sequence). With V trimmed by 6 bases and J by 3 bases, 8 bases remained unmatched. The CDR3 has 14 residues. The CDR3 sequence: CASNHRGPDTEAFF. The CDR3 DNA is TGTGCCAGCAACCACAGGGGTCCAGACACTGAAGCTTTCTTT.

This clone was detected a few times. The J gene is TRBJ1-2, the V gene TRBV7-9; D might be TRBD1 (5 bases). The germline V gene has CDR1 SEHNR and CDR2 FQNEAQ (reference sequence). The CDR3 contains 13 residues. Trimming pared 6 bases from V and 4 bases from J, leaving 12 bases between. In DNA, the CDR3 is TGTGCCAGCAGTCCTCGGGGGACCTATGGCTACACCTTC. This sequence encodes CASSPRGTYGYTF.

About this clone itself: Germline and junction disagree at one end, which may indicate a read error. The genes are TRBV6-5 and TRBJ2-3, with 10 bases aligning to TRBD2. Germline CDR1 reads MNHEY; CDR2 reads SVGAGI. This CDR3 comprises 13 residues. CDR3: CASSYSQREGENF. CDR3 coding DNA: TGTGCCAGCAGTTACTCCCAGCGGGAGGGCGAAAATTTT.